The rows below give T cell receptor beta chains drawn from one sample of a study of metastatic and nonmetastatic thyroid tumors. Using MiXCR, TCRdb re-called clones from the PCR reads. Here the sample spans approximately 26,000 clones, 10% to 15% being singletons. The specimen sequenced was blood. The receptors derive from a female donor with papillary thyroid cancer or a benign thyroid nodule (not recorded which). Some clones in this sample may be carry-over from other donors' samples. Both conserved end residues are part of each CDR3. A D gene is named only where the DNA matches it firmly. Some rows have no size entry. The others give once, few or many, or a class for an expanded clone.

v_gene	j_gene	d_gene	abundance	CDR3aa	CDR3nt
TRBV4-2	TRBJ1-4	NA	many	CASSQVGPEEEKLFF	TGTGCCAGCAGCCAAGTCGGTCCGGAGGAAGAAAAACTGTTTTTT
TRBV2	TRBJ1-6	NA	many	CASTLRLFDSPLHF	TGTGCCAGCACTCTGAGACTGTTTGATTCACCCCTCCACTTT
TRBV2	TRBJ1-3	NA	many	CASSEDRGVGNTIYF	TGTGCCAGCAGTGAAGATAGGGGTGTTGGAAACACCATATATTTT
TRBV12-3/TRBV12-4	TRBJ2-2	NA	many	CASSSEDTGELFF	TGTGCCAGCAGTTCGGAGGACACCGGGGAGCTGTTTTTT
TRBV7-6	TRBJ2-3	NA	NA	CASSLVGGGAPSPDTQYF	TGTGCCAGCAGCTTAGTAGGTGGGGGGGCCCCCAGTCCGGATACGCAGTATTTT
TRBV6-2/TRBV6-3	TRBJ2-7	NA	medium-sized	CASSYSASSYEQYF	TGTGCCAGCAGTTACTCGGCCAGCTCCTACGAGCAGTACTTC
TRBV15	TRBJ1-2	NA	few	CATSNQPRGGLGYTF	TGTGCCACCAGCAATCAACCTAGGGGGGGGCTCGGCTACACCTTC
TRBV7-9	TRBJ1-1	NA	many	CASSLEENTEAFF	TGTGCCAGCAGCTTAGAGGAGAACACTGAAGCTTTCTTT
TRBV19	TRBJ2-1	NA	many	CATRDYNEQFF	TGTGCCACCCGGGACTACAATGAGCAGTTCTTC
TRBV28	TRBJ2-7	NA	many	CASSSYSYEQYF	TGTGCCAGCAGTTCCTACTCCTACGAGCAGTACTTC
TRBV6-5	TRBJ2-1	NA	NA	CASSYSGADEQFF	TGTGCCAGCAGTTACTCGGGGGCGGATGAGCAGTTCTTC
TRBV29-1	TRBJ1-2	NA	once	CSVDVRGRTKPNYGYTF	TGCAGCGTTGATGTCCGGGGACGGACAAAGCCTAACTATGGCTACACCTTC
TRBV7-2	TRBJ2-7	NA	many	CASSLGGSRQYF	TGTGCCAGCAGCTTAGGCGGTAGCCGGCAGTACTTC
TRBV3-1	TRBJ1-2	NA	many	CATSRFGGYGYTF	TGTGCCACCTCTAGATTCGGCGGGTATGGCTACACCTTC
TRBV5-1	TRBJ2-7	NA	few	CASSFWATYEQYF	TGCGCCAGCAGCTTTTGGGCCACCTACGAGCAGTACTTC
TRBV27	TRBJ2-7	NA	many	CASSLGRGRLGEQYF	TGTGCCAGCAGTTTAGGGAGGGGGCGCTTGGGCGAGCAGTACTTC
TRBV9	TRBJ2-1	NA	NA	CASSGREGGDEQFF	TGTGCCAGCTCCGGGCGTGAGGGGGGGGATGAGCAGTTCTTC